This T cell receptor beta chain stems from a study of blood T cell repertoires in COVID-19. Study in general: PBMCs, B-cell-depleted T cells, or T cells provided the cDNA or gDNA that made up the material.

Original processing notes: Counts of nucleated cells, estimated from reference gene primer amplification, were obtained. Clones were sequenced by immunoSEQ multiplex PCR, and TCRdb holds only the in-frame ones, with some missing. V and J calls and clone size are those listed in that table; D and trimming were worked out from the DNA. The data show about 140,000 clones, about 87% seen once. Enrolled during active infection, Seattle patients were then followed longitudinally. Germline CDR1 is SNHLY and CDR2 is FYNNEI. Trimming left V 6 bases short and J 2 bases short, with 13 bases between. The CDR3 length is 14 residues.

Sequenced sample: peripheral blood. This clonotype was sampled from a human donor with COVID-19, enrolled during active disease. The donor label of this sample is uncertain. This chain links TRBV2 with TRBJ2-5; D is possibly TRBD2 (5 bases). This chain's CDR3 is CASSRRRFQETQYF. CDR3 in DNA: TGTGCCAGCAGCCGGCGGAGGTTTCAAGAGACCCAGTACTTC.